Listed here are 7 T cell receptor beta chains from one sample, sequenced in a study of blood T cell repertoires in COVID-19. Repertoires were generated with immunoSEQ multiplex PCR, while TCRdb's copy carries only in-frame clones and drops some. Here the sample spans roughly 180,000 clones, 82% being singletons. Material: PBMCs or T cells enriched from blood (not recorded which). Receptors originate from a man aged 55-75 years who had recovered from COVID-19.

The rearrangement links TRBV7-2 to TRBJ2-1; 12 bases are a match to TRBD2. This CDR3 has 14 residues. The V segment lost 8 bases and the J segment 7 bases; nucleotides outside the gene matches: 6. The germline gives CDR1 SGHTA, CDR2 FQGNSA. CDR3 sequence (DNA): TGTGCCAGCCAGCTAGCGGGAGGGATGAATGAGCAGTTCTTC. Translating it yields CASQLAGGMNEQFF.

The rearrangement joins TRBV25-1 to TRBJ1-3, with 7 bases fitting TRBD1. Germline loops: CDR1 MGHDK, CDR2 SYGVNS. The CDR3 contains 17 residues. V gave up 4 bases and J gave up 0 bases; unmatched junction bases: 9. DNA for the CDR3: TGTGCCAGCAGTGGGAACCGGGACAGCTTCTCTGGAAACACCATATATTTT. Amino acids: CASSGNRDSFSGNTIYF. Looking up the rest from reference TRBV25-1 and TRBJ1-3 gives the full variable domain: EADIYQTPRYLVIGTGKKITLECSQTMGHDKMYWYQQDPGMELHLIHYSYGVNSTEKGDLSSESTVSRIRTEHFPLTLESARPSHTSQYLCASSGNRDSFSGNTIYFGEGSWLTVV.

This chain uses TRBV5-6 with TRBJ1-3, with 7 bases matching TRBD1. This CDR3 is 17 amino acids long. Trimming cost V 2 bases and J 2 bases; bases outside gene matches: 10. In germline, CDR1 is SGHDT, CDR2 YYEEEE. The CDR3 is CASSLGDSSRTGNTIYF. As DNA, the CDR3 is TGTGCCAGCAGCTTAGGGGACAGCTCGAGGACTGGAAACACCATATATTTT.

The CDR3 loop reads CASSLGTGNTGELFF. CDR3 DNA sequence: TGCGCCAGCAGCTTGGGGACAGGGAACACCGGGGAGCTGTTTTTT. The chain joins TRBV5-1 to TRBJ2-2; 7 bases are a match to TRBD1. CDR1 and CDR2 from the germline V gene are SGHRS and YFSETQ. V trimming: 0 bases; J trimming: 1 base; junction bases outside the gene matches: 0. This CDR3 has 15 amino acids. Looking up the rest from reference TRBV5-1 and TRBJ2-2 gives the full variable domain: KAGVTQTPRYLIKTRGQQVTLSCSPISGHRSVSWYQQTPGQGLQFLFEYFSETQRNKGNFPGRFSGRQFSNSRSEMNVSTLELGDSALYLCASSLGTGNTGELFFGEGSRLTVL.

The V gene is TRBV19, the J gene TRBJ2-7; D uncertain. CDR3 size: 13 residues. V was trimmed by 7 bases and J by 0 bases, leaving 10 bases between them. Germline CDR1 LNHDA, CDR2 SQIVND (reference sequence). DNA of the CDR3: TGTGCCAGTATGGGCAGAACCTCCTACGAGCAGTACTTC. It yields the protein CASMGRTSYEQYF. The variable domain in full, with the rest retrieved from reference TRBV19 and TRBJ2-7, is DGGITQSPKYLFRKEGQNVTLSCEQNLNHDAMYWYRQDPGQGLRLIYYSQIVNDFQKGDIAEGYSVSREKKESFPLTVTSAQKNPTAFYLCASMGRTSYEQYFGPGTRLTVT.

The J gene is TRBJ2-1, the V gene TRBV6-5; TRBD2 aligns across 11 bases. With V trimmed by 6 bases and J by 4 bases, 5 bases remained unmatched. The CDR3 extends over 15 amino acids. CDR1 is MNHEY and CDR2 is SVGAGI in the germline V gene. The CDR3 nucleotides read TGTGCCAGCAGGACGACTAGCGGGGTTTACAATGAGCAGTTCTTC. It is translated as CASRTTSGVYNEQFF.

The rearrangement joins TRBV2 to TRBJ1-1; TRBD1 matches 10 bases. After removal of 7 bases from V and 0 bases from J, the junction contained 5 bases not matched to a gene. The germline V gene has CDR1 SNHLY and CDR2 FYNNEI. The CDR3 contains 15 residues. The CDR3 bases are TGTGCCAGCAACACGGACAGGGGGGTGAACACTGAAGCTTTCTTT. Its translation is CASNTDRGVNTEAFF.